The TCR beta chain described here comes from a study of identical twins. To note about this clonotype: The antigen remains undetermined.

A single record per CDR3 protein comes from TCRdb applying MiXCR to the 5' RACE reads. The repertoire has 1.5 million to 2 million distinct CDR3 sequences, under 35% of them found once; the top ten carry about 0.27%. Study-wide points: Rather than following the same donors, the conclusions depended on cross-sectional statistical analysis. There were fewer insertions in abundant cord blood beta clonotypes, but memory repertoires showed no such pattern.

The CDR3 totals 14 residues. Germline lookup yields CDR1 DFQATT and CDR2 SNEGSKA (reference sequence). Trimming shortened V by 0 bases and J by 2 bases, and 8 bases separated the two germline ends. The J gene is TRBJ1-5, the V gene TRBV20-1; D ambiguous. The sequencing sample was made of cord blood. This receptor was taken from a newborn girl in good health. CDR3 sequence reads: CSARDGVGNQPQHF. CDR3 DNA: TGCAGTGCTAGAGACGGGGTAGGCAATCAGCCCCAGCATTTT.